This T cell receptor (beta chain) was profiled in a study of cytomegalovirus exposure and HLA in healthy donors. The study ran its PCR with 60 Vbeta and 13 Jbeta primers. Here immunoSEQ multiplex PCR was the method, and the copy in TCRdb shows in-frame clones only, minus some. Among about 92,000 clones listed, about 84% were seen once. This clone is a singleton in its sample. The antigen is not known. General study points: It is likely that the observed cluster of highly shared sequence variants was a sequencing artifact. Most subjects had HLA-A and HLA-B alleles reportedly predicted accurately by TCR beta sequences. Previously analyzed data showed that most TCR beta V segments were productive at a frequency of about 87% or about 30%.

The CDR3 sequence is 14 residues long. Trimming cost V 6 bases and J 12 bases; bases outside gene matches: 14. Germline values: CDR1 MNHEY, CDR2 SMNVEV (reference sequence). The chain couples TRBV27 to TRBJ1-2; TRBD1 agrees at 9 bases. The TCR sequence derives from a girl aged 2-10 years in good health and CMV-seropositive. The sequencing input was PBMCs. CDR3 in amino acids: CASRIQGAGFPNTF. In nucleotides, the CDR3 is TGTGCCAGCAGAATACAGGGGGCAGGTTTTCCGAACACCTTC.